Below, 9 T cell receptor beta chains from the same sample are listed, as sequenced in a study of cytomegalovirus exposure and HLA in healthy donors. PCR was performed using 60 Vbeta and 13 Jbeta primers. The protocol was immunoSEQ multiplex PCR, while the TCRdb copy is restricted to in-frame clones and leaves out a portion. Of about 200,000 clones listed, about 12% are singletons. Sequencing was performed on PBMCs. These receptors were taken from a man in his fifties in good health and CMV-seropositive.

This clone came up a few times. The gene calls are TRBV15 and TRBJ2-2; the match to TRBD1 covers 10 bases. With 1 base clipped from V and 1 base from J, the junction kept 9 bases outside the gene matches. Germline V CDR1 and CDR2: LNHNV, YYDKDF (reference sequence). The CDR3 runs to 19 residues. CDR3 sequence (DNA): TGTGCCACCAGCAGAGGTCTGGCGGGACAGGGGAAGAACACCGGGGAGCTGTTTTTT. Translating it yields CATSRGLAGQGKNTGELFF. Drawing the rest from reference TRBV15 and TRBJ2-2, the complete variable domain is DAMVIQNPRYQVTQFGKPVTLSCSQTLNHNVMYWYQQKSSQAPKLLFHYYDKDFNNEADTPDNFQSRRPNTSFCFLDIRSPGLGDTAMYLCATSRGLAGQGKNTGELFFGEGSRLTVL.

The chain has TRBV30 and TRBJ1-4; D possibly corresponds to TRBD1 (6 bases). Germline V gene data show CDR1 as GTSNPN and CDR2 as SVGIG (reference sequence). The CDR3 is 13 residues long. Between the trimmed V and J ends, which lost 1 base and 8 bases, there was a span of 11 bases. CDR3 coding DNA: TGTGCCTGGAGTGGACAGGCGTTAGAAAAACTGTTTTTT. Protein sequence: CAWSGQALEKLFF.

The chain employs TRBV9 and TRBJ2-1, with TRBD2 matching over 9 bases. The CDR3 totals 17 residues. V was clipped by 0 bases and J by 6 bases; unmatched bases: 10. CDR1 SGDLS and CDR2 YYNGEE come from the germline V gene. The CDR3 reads CASSVEAGGPRSNEQFF. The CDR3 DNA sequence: TGTGCCAGCAGCGTAGAGGCGGGGGGGCCAAGGAGCAATGAGCAGTTCTTC.

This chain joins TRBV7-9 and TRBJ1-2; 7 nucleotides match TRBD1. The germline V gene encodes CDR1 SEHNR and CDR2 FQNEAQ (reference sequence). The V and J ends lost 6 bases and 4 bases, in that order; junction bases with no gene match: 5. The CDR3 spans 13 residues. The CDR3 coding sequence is TGTGCCAGCAGACACCGGGACAGCTATGGCTACACCTTC. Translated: CASRHRDSYGYTF.

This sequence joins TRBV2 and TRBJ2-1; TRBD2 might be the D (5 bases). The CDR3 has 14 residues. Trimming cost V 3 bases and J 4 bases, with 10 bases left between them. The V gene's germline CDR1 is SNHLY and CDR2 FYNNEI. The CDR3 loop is CASSDGVSYNEQFF. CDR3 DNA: TGTGCCAGCAGTGACGGGGTGAGTTACAATGAGCAGTTCTTC.

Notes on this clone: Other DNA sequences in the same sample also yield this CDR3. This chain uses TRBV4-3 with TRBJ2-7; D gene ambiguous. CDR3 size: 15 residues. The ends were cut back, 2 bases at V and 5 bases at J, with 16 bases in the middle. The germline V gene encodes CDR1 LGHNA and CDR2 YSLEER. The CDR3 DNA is TGCGCCAGCAGCCAAAGAGGTCTCCATTCGGACGAGCAGTACTTC. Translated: CASSQRGLHSDEQYF.

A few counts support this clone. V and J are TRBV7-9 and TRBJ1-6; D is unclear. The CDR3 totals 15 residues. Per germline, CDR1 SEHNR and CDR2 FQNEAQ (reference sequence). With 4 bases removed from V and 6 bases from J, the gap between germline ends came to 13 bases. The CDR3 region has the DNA TGTGCCAGCAGCTCCATTCGGGAAGCTAATTCACCCCTCCACTTT. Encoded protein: CASSSIREANSPLHF.

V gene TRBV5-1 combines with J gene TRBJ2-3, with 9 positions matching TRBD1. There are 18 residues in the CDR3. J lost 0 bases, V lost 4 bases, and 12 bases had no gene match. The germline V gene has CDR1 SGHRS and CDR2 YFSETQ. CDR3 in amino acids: CASSLTPGQGASTDTQYF. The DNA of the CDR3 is TGCGCCAGCAGCCTCACACCGGGACAGGGTGCTAGCACAGATACGCAGTATTTT.

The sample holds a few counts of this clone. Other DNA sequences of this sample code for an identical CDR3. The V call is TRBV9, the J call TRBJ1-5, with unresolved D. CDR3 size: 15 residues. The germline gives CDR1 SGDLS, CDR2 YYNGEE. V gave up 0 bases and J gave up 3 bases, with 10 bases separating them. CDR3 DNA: TGTGCCAGCAGCGTAGGTGGCGGTCCCAATCAGCCCCAGCATTTT. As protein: CASSVGGGPNQPQHF.